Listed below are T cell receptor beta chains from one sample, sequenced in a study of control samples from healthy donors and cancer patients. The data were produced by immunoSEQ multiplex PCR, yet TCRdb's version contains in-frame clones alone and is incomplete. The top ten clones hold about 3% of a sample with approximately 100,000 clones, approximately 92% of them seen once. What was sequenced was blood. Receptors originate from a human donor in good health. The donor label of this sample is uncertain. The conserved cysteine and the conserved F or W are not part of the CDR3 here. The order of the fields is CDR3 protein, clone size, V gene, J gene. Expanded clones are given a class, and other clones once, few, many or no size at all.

ASSEEQYGYT,.,TRBV6-1,TRBJ1-2
ASSLVWAGTSPEAF,.,TRBV5-5,TRBJ1-1
ARSLVGQADTEAF,once,TRBV7-5,TRBJ1-1
ASRVDRINTEAF,.,TRBV5-4,TRBJ1-1
ASRAGTVDQETQY,.,TRBV27,TRBJ2-5
ASSRRTSGNQYNEQF,once,TRBV3-1/TRBV3-2,TRBJ2-1
ASSPGRPTYYSNQPQH,.,TRBV18,TRBJ1-5
ASSEAAANYGYT,.,TRBV6-1,TRBJ1-2
ASSLSGEETQY,.,TRBV3-1/TRBV3-2,TRBJ2-5
ASTEWATEQY,once,TRBV2,TRBJ2-7
ASSFTFGARETQY,.,TRBV7-2,TRBJ2-5
ASSPHPGQAYNEQF,.,TRBV7-9,TRBJ2-1
ASSSQQGNEQY,.,TRBV7-7,TRBJ2-7
ASSLDRSRNYNEQF,.,TRBV7-9,TRBJ2-1
ASSQGFEQY,.,TRBV3-1/TRBV3-2,TRBJ2-7
ASSKGQGWTEAF,.,TRBV6-5,TRBJ1-1
ASSQDSLRGTNEKLF,.,TRBV4-2,TRBJ1-4
ASSVRGPGNTIY,.,TRBV19,TRBJ1-3
ASSQTFANEKLF,.,TRBV3-1/TRBV3-2,TRBJ1-4
ASRDRPNTGELF,.,TRBV2,TRBJ2-2
SVLPGFRDEQF,.,TRBV29-1,TRBJ2-1
ASSHLRDRGFFHTEAF,.,TRBV5-4,TRBJ1-1
AWSGFNEQF,.,TRBV30,TRBJ2-1
AWSGDRARGYT,few,TRBV30,TRBJ1-2
ASSLSGANVLT,.,TRBV6-5,TRBJ2-6
ASSQESGYNEQF,.,TRBV3-1/TRBV3-2,TRBJ2-1
ASSLGGGLNTGELF,.,TRBV7-9,TRBJ2-2
ASSPEHLRGEQY,.,TRBV6-4,TRBJ2-7
ASSWDSTNQETQY,.,TRBV7-2,TRBJ2-5
ATLAGGGHEQY,.,TRBV6-5,TRBJ2-7
ASSSTDATNEKLF,.,TRBV5-1,TRBJ1-4
ASRAVYPNTEAF,.,TRBV27,TRBJ1-1
ASSHGAGKNTGELF,.,TRBV4-2,TRBJ2-2
ASSFPAQETQY,.,TRBV28,TRBJ2-5
ASSPRTGELF,.,TRBV19,TRBJ2-2
ASARDRGTDTQY,.,TRBV5-1,TRBJ2-3
ASNLGNTGELF,.,TRBV6-5,TRBJ2-2
ASSRTQGWSYGYT,.,TRBV19,TRBJ1-2
ASSQVIVTSPEETQY,.,TRBV4-1,TRBJ2-5
AWSDGTRLRQPQH,few,TRBV30,TRBJ1-5
AFSGEGQPQH,.,TRBV30,TRBJ1-5
ASSELGLASGGRETQY,.,TRBV6-1,TRBJ2-5
ASSYVSSLH,.,TRBV6-6,TRBJ1-6
ASAGTAGNTIY,.,TRBV6-5,TRBJ1-3
ASSEKRGSAMNTEAF,.,TRBV2,TRBJ1-1
ASSHRGGRGEDTQY,.,TRBV21-1,TRBJ2-3
AISETGEGLGAF,.,TRBV10-3,TRBJ1-1
ASSPETTSYEQY,.,TRBV7-8,TRBJ2-7
ASSASGSDSPLH,.,TRBV9,TRBJ1-6
ASTLQLNTEAF,.,TRBV6-5,TRBJ1-1
ATSDGVAKNIQY,.,TRBV24-1,TRBJ2-4
ATSDDREQPQH,.,TRBV24-1,TRBJ1-5
ATSDAGTGPTEAF,once,TRBV24-1,TRBJ1-1
ASSAWDSQYSNQPQH,.,TRBV6-1,TRBJ1-5
ASSYSGNEYGYT,.,TRBV6-5,TRBJ1-2
ASSESRARTDTQY,.,TRBV6-1,TRBJ2-3
ASKPGLAGTDTQY,.,TRBV19,TRBJ2-3